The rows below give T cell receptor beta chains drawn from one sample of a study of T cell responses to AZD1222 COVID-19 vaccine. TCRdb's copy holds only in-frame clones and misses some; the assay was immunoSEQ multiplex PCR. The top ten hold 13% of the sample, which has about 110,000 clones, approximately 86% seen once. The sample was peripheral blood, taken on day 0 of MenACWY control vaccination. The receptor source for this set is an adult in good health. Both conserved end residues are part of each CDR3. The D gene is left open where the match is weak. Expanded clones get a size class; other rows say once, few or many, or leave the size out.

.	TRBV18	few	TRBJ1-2	CASSPRQGPPYGYTF	TGTGCCAGCTCACCACGGCAGGGTCCCCCGTATGGCTACACCTTC
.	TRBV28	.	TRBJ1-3	CASSKTGHSGNTIYF	TGTGCCAGCAGCAAGACAGGTCACTCTGGAAACACCATATATTTT
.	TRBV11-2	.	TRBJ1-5	CASSLDVAGHQPQHF	TGTGCCAGCAGCTTAGATGTAGCGGGTCATCAGCCCCAGCATTTT
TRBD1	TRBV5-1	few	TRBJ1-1	CASSANPQGDTEAFF	TGCGCCAGCAGCGCCAACCCTCAGGGGGACACTGAAGCTTTCTTT
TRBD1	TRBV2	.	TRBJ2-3	CASSGGLGTEYTDTQYF	TGTGCCAGCAGTGGAGGTCTGGGGACAGAATACACAGATACGCAGTATTTT
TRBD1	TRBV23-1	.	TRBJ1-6	CASSHPLDRGAYQDLHF	TGCGCCAGCAGTCACCCCTTGGACAGGGGAGCCTATCAAGACCTCCACTTT
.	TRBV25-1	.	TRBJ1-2	CASSEGGINYGYTF	TGTGCCAGCAGTGAGGGGGGGATTAACTATGGCTACACCTTC
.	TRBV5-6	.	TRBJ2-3	CASSQSSATYTDTQYF	TGTGCCAGCAGCCAATCTAGCGCCACGTACACAGATACGCAGTATTTT
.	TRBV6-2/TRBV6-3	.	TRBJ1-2	CASSYVQVGPYGYTF	TGTGCCAGCAGTTACGTCCAGGTTGGGCCCTATGGCTACACCTTC
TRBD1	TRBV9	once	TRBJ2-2	CASSARQGADTGELFF	TGTGCCAGCAGCGCCCGACAGGGGGCGGACACCGGGGAGCTGTTTTTT
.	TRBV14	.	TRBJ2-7	CASSQARQGEQYF	TGTGCCAGCAGCCAAGCCCGCCAGGGCGAGCAGTACTTC
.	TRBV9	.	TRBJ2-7	CASSVGDFTYEQYF	TGTGCCAGCAGCGTAGGGGATTTTACCTACGAGCAGTACTTC
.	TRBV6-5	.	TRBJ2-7	CASSYSDGPTYEQYF	TGTGCCAGCAGTTACTCTGACGGACCAACCTACGAGCAGTACTTC
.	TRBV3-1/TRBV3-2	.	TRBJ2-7	CASSQRGCLEVGGKRDEQYF	TGTGCCAGCAGCCAAAGGGGTTGTTTAGAAGTGGGCGGGAAGAGGGACGAGCAGTACTTC
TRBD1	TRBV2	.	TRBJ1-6	CASSQLRGGTGNSPLHF	TGTGCCAGCAGTCAGCTGAGGGGTGGGACAGGCAATTCACCCCTCCACTTT
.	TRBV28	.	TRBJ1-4	CASSPGQLSNEKLFF	TGTGCCAGCAGTCCAGGACAGCTATCTAATGAAAAACTGTTTTTT
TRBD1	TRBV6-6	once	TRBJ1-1	CASSPTTGGHTEAFF	TGTGCCAGCAGTCCGACGACAGGGGGCCACACTGAAGCTTTCTTT
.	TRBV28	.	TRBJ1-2	CASGNNYGYTF	TGTGCCAGCGGAAATAACTATGGCTACACCTTC
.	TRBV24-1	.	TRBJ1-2	CATSDLTGGYTF	TGTGCCACCAGTGATTTGACAGGGGGCTACACCTTC
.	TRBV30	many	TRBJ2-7	CAWMDFFHEQYF	TGTGCCTGGATGGACTTTTTCCACGAGCAGTACTTC
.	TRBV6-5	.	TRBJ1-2	CASSYSGRGRWGYTF	TGTGCCAGCAGTTACTCGGGCAGGGGCAGGTGGGGCTACACCTTC
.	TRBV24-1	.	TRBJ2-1	CATSPTSPLIGGGYNEQFF	TGTGCCACCAGTCCCACTTCCCCCCTAATTGGGGGAGGCTACAATGAGCAGTTCTTC
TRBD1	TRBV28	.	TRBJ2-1	CASTGDRAWDNEQFF	TGTGCCAGCACCGGGGACAGGGCATGGGACAATGAGCAGTTCTTC
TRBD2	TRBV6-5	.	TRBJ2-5	CASRPREAGLETQYF	TGTGCCAGCAGGCCCCGGGAGGCCGGGTTAGAGACCCAGTACTTC
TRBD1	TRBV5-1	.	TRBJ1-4	CASSLGTGNEKLFF	TGCGCCAGCAGCCTCGGGACAGGGAATGAAAAACTGTTTTTT
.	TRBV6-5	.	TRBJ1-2	CASSYSAVLYGYTF	TGTGCCAGCAGTTACTCGGCGGTTCTCTATGGCTACACCTTC
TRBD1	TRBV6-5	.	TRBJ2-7	CASKDRDRGGEQYF	TGTGCCAGCAAGGACCGGGACAGGGGGGGCGAGCAGTACTTC
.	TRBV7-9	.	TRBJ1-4	CASSLFNEKLFF	TGTGCCAGCAGCCTTTTTAATGAAAAACTGTTTTTT
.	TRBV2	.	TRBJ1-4	CASRVDSTATNEKLFF	TGTGCCAGCAGGGTCGATAGCACAGCAACTAATGAAAAACTGTTTTTT
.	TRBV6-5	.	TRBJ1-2	CASSYHRTHGYTF	TGTGCCAGCAGTTACCACAGAACCCATGGCTACACCTTC
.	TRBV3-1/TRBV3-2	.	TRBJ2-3	CASSQDLPVGGTDTQYF	TGTGCCAGCAGCCAAGATTTACCCGTCGGTGGGACAGATACGCAGTATTTT
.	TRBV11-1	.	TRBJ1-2	CASSYYGGDYGYTF	TGTGCCAGCAGCTACTATGGGGGCGACTATGGCTACACCTTC
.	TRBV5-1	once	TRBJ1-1	CASSLYRLEGTRNTEAFF	TGCGCCAGCAGCTTGTATCGACTGGAGGGAACGAGGAACACTGAAGCTTTCTTT
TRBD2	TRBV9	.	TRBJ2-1	CASSARLALYNEQFF	TGTGCCAGCAGCGCGAGACTAGCGTTATACAATGAGCAGTTCTTC
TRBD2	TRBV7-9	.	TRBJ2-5	CASSLLAGLETQYF	TGTGCCAGCAGCTTACTAGCGGGATTGGAGACCCAGTACTTC
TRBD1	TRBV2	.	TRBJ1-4	CASSSPSQGANEKLFF	TGTGCCAGCAGTTCCCCGTCCCAGGGGGCAAATGAAAAACTGTTTTTT
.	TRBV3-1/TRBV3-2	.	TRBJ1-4	CASSQEMRGGEKLFF	TGTGCCAGCAGCCAAGAAATGAGGGGTGGCGAAAAACTGTTTTTT
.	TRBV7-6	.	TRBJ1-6	CASSLVTGFGSPLHF	TGTGCCAGCAGCTTAGTCACGGGTTTCGGATCACCCCTCCACTTT
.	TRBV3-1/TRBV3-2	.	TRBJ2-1	CASSQVTRPSNEQFF	TGTGCCAGCAGCCAAGTCACCCGCCCTAGCAATGAGCAGTTCTTC
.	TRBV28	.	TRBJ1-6	CASSSPNNSPLHF	TGTGCCAGCAGTTCCCCAAATAATTCACCCCTCCACTTT
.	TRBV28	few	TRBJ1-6	CASSWTLTNSPLHF	TGTGCCAGCAGTTGGACACTGACAAATTCACCCCTCCACTTT
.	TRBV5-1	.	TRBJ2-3	CASSLDGPPDTQYF	TGCGCCAGCAGCTTGGACGGTCCGCCAGATACGCAGTATTTT
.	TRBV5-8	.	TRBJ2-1	CASSPTGTRRDNEQFF	TGTGCCAGCAGCCCCACCGGGACCCGGAGAGACAATGAGCAGTTCTTC
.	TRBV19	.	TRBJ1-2	CASSISGYYGYTF	TGTGCCAGTAGTATATCCGGTTACTATGGCTACACCTTC
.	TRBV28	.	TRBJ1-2	CASSLASGEGYTF	TGTGCCAGCAGTTTGGCGTCAGGGGAAGGCTACACCTTC
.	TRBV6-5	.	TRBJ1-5	CASTGIINQPQHF	TGTGCCAGCACAGGGATCATCAATCAGCCCCAGCATTTT
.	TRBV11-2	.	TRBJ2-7	CASSLEAEGAHEQYF	TGTGCCAGCAGCTTAGAGGCTGAAGGCGCTCACGAGCAGTACTTC
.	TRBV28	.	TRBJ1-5	CASTKPGLGQPQHF	TGTGCCAGCACCAAACCCGGGTTGGGGCAGCCCCAGCATTTT
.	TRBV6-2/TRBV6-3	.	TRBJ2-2	CASSLTLDSAGELFF	TGTGCCAGCAGTCTTACTCTCGACAGTGCCGGGGAGCTGTTTTTT
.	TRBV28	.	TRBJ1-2	CATSLGVYGYTF	TGTGCCACGTCCCTCGGAGTCTATGGCTACACCTTC
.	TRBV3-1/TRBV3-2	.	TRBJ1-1	CASSQVDRLYEAFF	TGTGCCAGCAGCCAAGTCGACCGACTATATGAAGCTTTCTTT
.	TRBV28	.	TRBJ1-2	CASSGTDYYGYTF	TGTGCCAGCAGTGGGACTGATTACTATGGCTACACCTTC